This T cell receptor (beta chain) is drawn from a study of radiotherapy plus CTLA-4 blockade in lung cancer. Study-wide background: Among all patients, 18% showed objective responses, while roughly 31% had disease control.

Using immunoSEQ multiplex PCR, the repertoire was profiled, and TCRdb retains in-frame clones only, with some absent. In the table there are about 40,000 clones, roughly 85% of which are singletons. CDR3 length equals 15 residues. The V and J ends lost 6 bases and 6 bases, in that order; junction bases with no gene match: 9. CDR1 and CDR2 from the germline V gene are SGHKS and YYEKEE (reference sequence). The V and J genes are TRBV5-5 and TRBJ2-2; 9 bases line up with TRBD1. The clonotype was recovered from a human donor with non-small cell lung cancer whose response to radiotherapy plus ipilimumab could not be evaluated. Sequencing was performed on peripheral blood, taken from a patient treated with radiotherapy plus ipilimumab. DNA of the CDR3: TGTGCCAGCAATGAGGGACAGGGTACCTCCGGGGAGCTGTTTTTT. It specifies CASNEGQGTSGELFF.